Sequencing of this T cell receptor beta chain was carried out in a study of CD8+ T cells in alopecia areata. Isolated RNA was reverse transcribed into cDNA used as the sequencing template. Some clones are missing from TCRdb's copy, which holds only in-frame ones; the method was immunoSEQ multiplex PCR. The table has some 200,000 clones, roughly three fifths seen once; the top ten hold less than 4%. This clone was recorded only once. The treatment denotes: oral pan-JAK inhibitor, 5-10 mg twice daily. The origin of this receptor is a human donor with alopecia areata. The specimen was CD4+ T cells sorted from blood, collected at week 4, from a patient treated with tofacitinib.

CDR3 amino acids: CASSESGGPSSYNEQFF. CDR3 DNA: TGTGCCAGCAGTGAGTCGGGTGGGCCGAGCTCCTACAATGAGCAGTTCTTC. This sequence joins TRBV2 and TRBJ2-1; D unresolved. V was cut by 3 bases and J by 0 bases, with 15 bases left in between. The CDR3 extends over 17 amino acids. Germline V gives CDR1 SNHLY, CDR2 FYNNEI.